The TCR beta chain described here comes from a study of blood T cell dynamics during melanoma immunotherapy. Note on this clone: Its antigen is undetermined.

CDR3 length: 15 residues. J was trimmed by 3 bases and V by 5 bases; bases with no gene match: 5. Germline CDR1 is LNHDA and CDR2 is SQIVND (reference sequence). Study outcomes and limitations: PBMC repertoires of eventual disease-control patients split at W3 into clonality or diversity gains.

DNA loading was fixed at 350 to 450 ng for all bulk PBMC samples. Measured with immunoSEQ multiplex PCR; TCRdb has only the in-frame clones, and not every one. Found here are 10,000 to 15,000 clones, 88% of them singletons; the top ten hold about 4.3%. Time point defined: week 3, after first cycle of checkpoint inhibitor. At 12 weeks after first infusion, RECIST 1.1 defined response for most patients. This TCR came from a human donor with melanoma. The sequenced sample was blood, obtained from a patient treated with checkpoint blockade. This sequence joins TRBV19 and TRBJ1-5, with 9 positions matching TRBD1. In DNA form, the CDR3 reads TGTGCCAGTAGTCGGACAGGGGTGAACAATCAGCCCCAGCATTTT. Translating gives CASSRTGVNNQPQHF.